This TCR beta chain was sequenced for a study of blood T cell repertoires in COVID-19. Background on the study: Collection of acute and convalescent COVID-19 samples took place in the United States, Italy and Spain. The cDNA or gDNA used as material had been derived from T cells, B-cell-depleted T cells, or PBMCs.

One Seattle source followed patients from active infection through their disease course. Original handling: Quantification of nucleated cells was approximated via reference gene primer amplification. Libraries were prepared by immunoSEQ multiplex PCR; TCRdb keeps only in-frame clonotypes and omits some of them. Clone size and V and J calls were adopted from that table, with D and trimming inferred from the DNA. Among roughly 210,000 clones, around four fifths were seen once, and the ten largest hold 10% to 13%. This sequence was found in an elderly woman with COVID-19, enrolled during active disease. The sequenced material came from peripheral blood.

The CDR3 region has the DNA TGTGCCAGCCAAGGGGGCTGGTATGGCTACACCTTC. Its protein is CASQGGWYGYTF. The chain carries TRBV5-6 and TRBJ1-2; 7 bases line up with TRBD1. CDR3 length: 12 amino acids. Germline V lookup: CDR1 SGHDT, CDR2 YYEEEE. With 7 bases clipped from V and 5 bases from J, the junction kept 5 bases outside the gene matches.